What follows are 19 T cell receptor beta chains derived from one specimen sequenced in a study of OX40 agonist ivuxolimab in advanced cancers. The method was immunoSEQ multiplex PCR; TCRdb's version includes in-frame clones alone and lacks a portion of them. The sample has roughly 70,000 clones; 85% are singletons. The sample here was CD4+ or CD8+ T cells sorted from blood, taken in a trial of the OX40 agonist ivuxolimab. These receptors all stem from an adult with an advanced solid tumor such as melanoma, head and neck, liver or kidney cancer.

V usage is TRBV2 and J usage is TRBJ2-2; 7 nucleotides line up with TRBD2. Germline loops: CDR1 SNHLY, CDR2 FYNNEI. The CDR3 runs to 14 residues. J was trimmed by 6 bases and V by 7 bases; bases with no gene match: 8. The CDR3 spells CASTGTSVPGELFF. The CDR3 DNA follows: TGTGCCAGCACCGGAACTAGCGTTCCCGGGGAGCTGTTTTTT.

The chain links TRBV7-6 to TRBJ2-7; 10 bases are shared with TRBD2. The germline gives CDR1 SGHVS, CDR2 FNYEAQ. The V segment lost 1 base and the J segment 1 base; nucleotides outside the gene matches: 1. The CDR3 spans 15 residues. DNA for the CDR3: TGTGCCAGCAGCTTAGGTAGCGGGGGGTCCTACGAGCAGTACTTC. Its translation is CASSLGSGGSYEQYF.

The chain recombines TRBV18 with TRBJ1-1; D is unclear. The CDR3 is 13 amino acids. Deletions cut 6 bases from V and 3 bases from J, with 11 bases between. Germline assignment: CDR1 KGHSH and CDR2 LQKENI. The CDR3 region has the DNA TGTGCCAGCTCTATAGCGGCAGACACTGAAGCTTTCTTT. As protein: CASSIAADTEAFF.

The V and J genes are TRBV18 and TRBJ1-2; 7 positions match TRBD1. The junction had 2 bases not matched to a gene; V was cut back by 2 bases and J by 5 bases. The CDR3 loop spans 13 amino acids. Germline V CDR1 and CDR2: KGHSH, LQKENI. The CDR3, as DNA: TGTGCCAGCTCACCATTGGGACAGTATGGCTACACCTTC. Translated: CASSPLGQYGYTF.

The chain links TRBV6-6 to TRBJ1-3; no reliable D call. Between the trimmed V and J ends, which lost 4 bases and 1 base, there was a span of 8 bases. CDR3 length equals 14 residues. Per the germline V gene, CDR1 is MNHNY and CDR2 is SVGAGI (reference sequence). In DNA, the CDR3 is TGTGCCAGCAGTTGGACGGCTTCTGGAAACACCATATATTTT. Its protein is CASSWTASGNTIYF.

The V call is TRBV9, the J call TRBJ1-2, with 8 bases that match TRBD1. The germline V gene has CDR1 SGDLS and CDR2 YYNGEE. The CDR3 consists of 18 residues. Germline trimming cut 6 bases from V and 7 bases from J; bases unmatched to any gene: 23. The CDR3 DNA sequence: TGTGCCAGCAAACGCCAGGCCGGGCCAGGGGGCGCGGTCGGTGGCTACACCTTC. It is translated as CASKRQAGPGGAVGGYTF.

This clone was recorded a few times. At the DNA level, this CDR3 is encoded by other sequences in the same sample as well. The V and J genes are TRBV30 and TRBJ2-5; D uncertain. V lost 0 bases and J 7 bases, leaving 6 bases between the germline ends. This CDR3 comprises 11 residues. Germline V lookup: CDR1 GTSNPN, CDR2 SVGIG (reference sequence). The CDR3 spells CAWSVGGTQYF. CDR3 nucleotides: TGTGCCTGGAGTGTAGGTGGGACCCAGTACTTC.

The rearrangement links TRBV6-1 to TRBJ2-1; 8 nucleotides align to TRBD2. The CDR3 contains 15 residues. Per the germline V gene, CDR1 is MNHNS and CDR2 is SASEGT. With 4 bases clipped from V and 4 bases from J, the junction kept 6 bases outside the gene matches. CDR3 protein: CASSVLAEGYNEQFF. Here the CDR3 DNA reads TGTGCCAGCAGTGTACTAGCGGAGGGATACAATGAGCAGTTCTTC.

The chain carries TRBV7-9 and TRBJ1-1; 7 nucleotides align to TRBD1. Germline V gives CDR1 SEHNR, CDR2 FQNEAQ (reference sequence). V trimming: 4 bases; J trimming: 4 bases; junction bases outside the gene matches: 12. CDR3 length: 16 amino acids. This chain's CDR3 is CASSSGRGRWVTEAFF. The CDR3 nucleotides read TGTGCCAGCAGCTCCGGGAGGGGGCGCTGGGTCACTGAAGCTTTCTTT. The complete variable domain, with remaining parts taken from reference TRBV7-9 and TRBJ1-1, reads DTGVSQNPRHKITKRGQNVTFRCDPISEHNRLYWYRQTLGQGPEFLTYFQNEAQLEKSRLLSDRFSAERPKGSFSTLEIQRTEQGDSAMYLCASSSGRGRWVTEAFFGQGTRLTVV.

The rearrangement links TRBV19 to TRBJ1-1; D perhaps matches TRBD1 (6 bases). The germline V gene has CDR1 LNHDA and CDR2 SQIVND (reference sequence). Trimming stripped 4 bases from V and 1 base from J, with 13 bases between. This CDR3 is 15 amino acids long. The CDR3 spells CASSSDRNSNTEAFF. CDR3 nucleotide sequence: TGTGCCAGTAGTAGCGACAGGAATTCGAACACTGAAGCTTTCTTT.

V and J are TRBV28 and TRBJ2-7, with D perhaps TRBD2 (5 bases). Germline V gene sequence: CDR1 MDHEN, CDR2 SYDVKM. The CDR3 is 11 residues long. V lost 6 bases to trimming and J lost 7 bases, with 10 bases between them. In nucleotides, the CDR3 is TGTGCCAGCAGACTAGATTTGGAGCAGTACTTC. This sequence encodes CASRLDLEQYF.

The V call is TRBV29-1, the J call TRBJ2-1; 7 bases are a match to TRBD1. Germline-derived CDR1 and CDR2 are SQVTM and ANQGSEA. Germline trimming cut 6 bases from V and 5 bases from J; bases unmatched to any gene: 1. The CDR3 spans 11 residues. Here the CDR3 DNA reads TGCAGCGTGGGACAGCACAATGAGCAGTTCTTC. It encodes CSVGQHNEQFF.

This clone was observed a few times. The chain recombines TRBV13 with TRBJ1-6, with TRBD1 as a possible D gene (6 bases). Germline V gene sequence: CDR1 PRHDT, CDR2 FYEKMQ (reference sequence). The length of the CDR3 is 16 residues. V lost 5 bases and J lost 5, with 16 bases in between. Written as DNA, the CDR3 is TGTGCCAGCAGCCCCACAGGGTCGGCGGATAATTCACCCCTCCACTTT. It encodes CASSPTGSADNSPLHF.

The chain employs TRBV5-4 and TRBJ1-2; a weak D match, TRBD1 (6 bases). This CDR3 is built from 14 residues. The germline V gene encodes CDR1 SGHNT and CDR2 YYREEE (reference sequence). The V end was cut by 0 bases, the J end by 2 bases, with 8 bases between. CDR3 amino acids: CASSLEGGNYGYTF. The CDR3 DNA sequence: TGTGCCAGCAGCTTGGAAGGGGGGAACTATGGCTACACCTTC.

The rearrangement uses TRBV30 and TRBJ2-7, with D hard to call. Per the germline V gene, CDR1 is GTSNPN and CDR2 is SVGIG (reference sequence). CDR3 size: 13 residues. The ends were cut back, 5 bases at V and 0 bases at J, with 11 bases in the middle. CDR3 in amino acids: CAWAPTSSYEQYF. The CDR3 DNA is TGTGCCTGGGCACCCACGAGCTCCTACGAGCAGTACTTC.

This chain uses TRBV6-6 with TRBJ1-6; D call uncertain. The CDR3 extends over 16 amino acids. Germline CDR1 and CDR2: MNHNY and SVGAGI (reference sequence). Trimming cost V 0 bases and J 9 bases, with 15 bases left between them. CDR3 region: CASSYSIQAGVSPLHF. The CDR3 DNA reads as TGTGCCAGCAGTTACTCGATCCAGGCCGGCGTTTCACCCCTCCACTTT.

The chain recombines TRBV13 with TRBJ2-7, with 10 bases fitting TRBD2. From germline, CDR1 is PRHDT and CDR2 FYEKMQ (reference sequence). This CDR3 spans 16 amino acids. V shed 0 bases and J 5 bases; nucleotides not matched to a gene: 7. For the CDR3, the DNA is TGTGCCAGCAGCTTAGGCGGGCTAGCGGGAGCCAACGAGCAGTACTTC. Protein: CASSLGGLAGANEQYF.

In DNA, the CDR3 is TGCGCCAGCAGCTGGGACGCCTCCTATGGCTACACCTTC. Translated, it gives CASSWDASYGYTF. J is TRBJ1-2 and V is TRBV5-1, with D possibly being TRBD1 (5 bases). The germline gives CDR1 SGHRS, CDR2 YFSETQ. V dropped 3 bases and J dropped 4 bases, with 10 bases sitting between them. The CDR3 is 13 amino acids.

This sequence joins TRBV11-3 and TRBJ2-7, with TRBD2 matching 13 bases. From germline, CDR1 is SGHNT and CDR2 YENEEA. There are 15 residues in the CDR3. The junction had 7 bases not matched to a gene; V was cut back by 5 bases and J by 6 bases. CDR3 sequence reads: CASSPGLAGQTEQYF. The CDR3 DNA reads TGTGCCAGCAGCCCGGGACTAGCGGGACAGACCGAGCAGTACTTC.